This is a list of T cell receptor beta chains from one sample in a study of shared T cell receptors in the human thymus. The table came from immunoSEQ multiplex PCR; TCRdb's copy has only in-frame clones and leaves some out. There are hundreds of thousands of clones in the sample; 88% occur only once, and over 0.008% lies in the top ten. These data also featured in a second study, about human thymus T cells.

Sample: thymocytes. These receptors all come from a boy in the first two years of life with a congenital heart defect. CDR3s include the opening cysteine and the closing phenylalanine or tryptophan. A D gene is named only where the DNA matches it firmly. Size values are once, few and many counts, or a class for expanded clones, and some rows have none.

>TRBD2|TRBV27|TRBJ2-7|-
TGTGCCAGCAGTCCAAGACTAGCGGGAGGGCCCTTTTTCTACGAGCAGTACTTC
CASSPRLAGGPFFYEQYF
>-|TRBV12-5|TRBJ2-3|-
TGTGCTAGTGGTTTGAGGGGGGGGGACCCAGATACGCAGTATTTT
CASGLRGGDPDTQYF
>-|TRBV5-6|TRBJ2-7|-
TGTGCCAGCAGCTTGGCTCCCTACGAGCAGTACTTC
CASSLAPYEQYF
>-|TRBV4-2|TRBJ2-2|once
TGTGCCAGCAGCCCTAGGGTCGATGACAGAATGAGCACCGGGGAGCTGTTTTTT
CASSPRVDDRMSTGELFF
>TRBD1|TRBV10-3|TRBJ2-1|-
TGTGCCATCGAACCCGGGACAGGGAGTTACAATGAGCAGTTCTTC
CAIEPGTGSYNEQFF
>-|TRBV27|TRBJ2-1|-
TGTGCCAGCAGCACTAGCATTTACAATGAGCAGTTCTTC
CASSTSIYNEQFF
>-|TRBV5-4|TRBJ2-1|-
TGTGCCAGCAGCTTCCACACTAGCTACAATGAGCAGTTCTTC
CASSFHTSYNEQFF
>TRBD1|TRBV15|TRBJ2-3|-
TGTGCCACCAGCAGAGTCATGGACAGGGTGGCAGATACGCAGTATTTT
CATSRVMDRVADTQYF
>-|TRBV7-2|TRBJ1-2|-
TGTGCCAGCAGCCCGACAGGTCTTGAAGGCTACACCTTC
CASSPTGLEGYTF
>-|TRBV19|TRBJ2-1|-
TGTGCCAGTAGTATTAGCCCCCAGAATGAGCAGTTCTTC
CASSISPQNEQFF
>TRBD2|TRBV6-5|TRBJ2-7|once
TGTGCCAGCAGTTACGGGAGGGGAACTAAGACCTACGAGCAGTACTTC
CASSYGRGTKTYEQYF
>-|TRBV11-2|TRBJ1-2|-
TGTGCCAGCAGCTTGGGGGCAGGAGGTAACTATGGCTACACCTTC
CASSLGAGGNYGYTF
>-|TRBV7-8|TRBJ2-7|-
TGTGCCAGCAGCTTAGTCCTCAGGGCGCACGAGCAGTACTTC
CASSLVLRAHEQYF
>TRBD2|TRBV11-3|TRBJ2-1|-
TGTGCCAGCACCCAGCGGGAGTGGAATGAGCAGTTCTTC
CASTQREWNEQFF
>-|TRBV5-6|TRBJ2-6|few
TGTGCCAGCAGCTTGGCTGGCACCTCCTCTGGGGCCAACGTCCTGACTTTC
CASSLAGTSSGANVLTF
>-|TRBV19|TRBJ1-2|-
TGTGCCAGTAGTTATGGTGGACACGGAGGGATCTACACCTTC
CASSYGGHGGIYTF
>-|TRBV7-2|TRBJ2-1|-
TGTGCCAGCAGCTTAGCAGGGAGCTCCTACAATGAGCAGTTCTTC
CASSLAGSSYNEQFF
>TRBD1|TRBV19|TRBJ1-5|-
TGTGCCAGTAACCGGGACAGAACCATATATAGCAATCAGCCCCAGCATTTT
CASNRDRTIYSNQPQHF
>TRBD2|TRBV27|TRBJ2-7|-
TGTGCCAGCAGTCGGCTAGCGGGAGGGACGATTACGCCTGACGAGCAGTACTTC
CASSRLAGGTITPDEQYF
>-|TRBV7-2|TRBJ2-7|-
TGTGCCAGCAGCTCTGGGGGGCCGGGACTACCCCCGGTGGCCTACGAGCAGTACTTC
CASSSGGPGLPPVAYEQYF
>TRBD1|TRBV27|TRBJ1-6|-
TGTGCCAGCAGTAGGGACAGGGGAGTTGCACCCCTCCACTTT
CASSRDRGVAPLHF
>TRBD2|TRBV28|TRBJ2-7|-
TGTGCCAGCAGTGGGAGGGACCGCTACTACGAGCAGTACTTC
CASSGRDRYYEQYF
>TRBD1|TRBV10-3|TRBJ1-5|-
TGTGCCATCAGTGAGTTTTCCGGTACCGGGACAGGGGTAAATCAGCCCCAGCATTTT
CAISEFSGTGTGVNQPQHF
>-|TRBV6-5|TRBJ2-7|once
TGTGCCAGCAGTTACTCCGACGGGGTTGGGTACGAGCAGTACTTC
CASSYSDGVGYEQYF
>-|TRBV30|TRBJ1-1|once
TGTGCCTGGAGTTTACGGGACATGCAGAACACTGAAGCTTTCTTT
CAWSLRDMQNTEAFF
>TRBD2|TRBV9|TRBJ2-5|-
TGTGCCAGCAGCGTAGGGACTAGCGGGACTTATGAGACCCAGTACTTC
CASSVGTSGTYETQYF
>-|TRBV28|TRBJ1-4|-
TGTGCCACATTGGGGACACGCCGATTAACTAATGAAAAACTGTTTTTT
CATLGTRRLTNEKLFF
>-|TRBV6-5|TRBJ2-7|-
TGTGCCAGCAGTTACCGGGACACCTACGAGCAGTACTTC
CASSYRDTYEQYF
>-|TRBV27|TRBJ1-5|-
TGTGCCAGCAGAAACTCCGGGACATATAGCAATCAGCCCCAGCATTTT
CASRNSGTYSNQPQHF
>-|TRBV30|TRBJ1-3|-
TGTGCCTGGAGTGTCGAGGGAAGGGCGCTTTGTGCTGGAAACACCATATATTTT
CAWSVEGRALCAGNTIYF
>-|TRBV4-1|TRBJ1-4|-
TGCGCCAGCAGCCAATCCGGGACGAGGGGGGAAAAACTGTTTTTT
CASSQSGTRGEKLFF
>TRBD1|TRBV27|TRBJ2-7|-
TGTGCCGTGGGGGGGGACAGGGGGCGCCACGAGCAGTACTTC
CAVGGDRGRHEQYF
>-|TRBV4-3|TRBJ1-2|-
TGCGCCAGCAGCCAAGTACAACAGGGATACTATGGCTACACCTTC
CASSQVQQGYYGYTF